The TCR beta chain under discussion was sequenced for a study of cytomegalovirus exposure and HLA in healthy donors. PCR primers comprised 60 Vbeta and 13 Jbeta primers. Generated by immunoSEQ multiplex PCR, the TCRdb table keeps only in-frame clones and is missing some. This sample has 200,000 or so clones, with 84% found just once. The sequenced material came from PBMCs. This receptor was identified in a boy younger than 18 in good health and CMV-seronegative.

CDR3 coding DNA: TGCGCCAGCAGTTCCGGGATAGCGGGAGTCATGGAGACCCAGTACTTC. This encodes CASSSGIAGVMETQYF. V usage is TRBV5-1 and J usage is TRBJ2-5; 9 bases are shared with TRBD2. This CDR3 comprises 16 residues. V shed 5 bases, J shed 5 bases, and the junction held 13 bases outside the gene matches. Germline V gene sequence: CDR1 SGHRS, CDR2 YFSETQ.